What follows is one TCR beta chain and its context. The data were produced by immunoSEQ multiplex PCR, yet TCRdb's version contains in-frame clones alone and is incomplete. The sample includes 85,000 to 120,000 clones, more than 80% of them seen just once. These data originate in a study of T cell changes during pregnancy in multiple sclerosis. Trimming took 4 bases from V and 0 from J, leaving 11 bases between them. Germline CDR1 is SGHDT and CDR2 is YYEEEE. The CDR3 spans 15 residues. This sequence joins TRBV5-6 and TRBJ2-1; D is perhaps TRBD2 (5 bases). Source: peripheral blood, taken before pregnancy. The TCR comes from a female donor with multiple sclerosis, enrolled in a pregnancy study. The CDR3, as DNA: TGTGCCAGCAGCCCGACTGGGAGCTCCTACAATGAGCAGTTCTTC. Protein: CASSPTGSSYNEQFF.